This entry lists 11 T cell receptor beta chains sequenced from one sample in a study of shared clonotypes between healthy human individuals. Using immunoSEQ multiplex PCR, the repertoire was profiled, and TCRdb retains in-frame clones only, with some absent. The sample gives roughly 1 million clones, approximately 70% of which show up once; about 1.5% is in the top ten. Sequencing input: memory CD4+ T cells sorted from blood. Noted subset: CD45RA-negative fraction. The receptors here all came from a man aged 18 to 30 in good health.

This clone was seen only a few times. The rearrangement links TRBV6-1 to TRBJ1-2, with D unclear. V lost 4 bases and J 7 bases, leaving 10 bases between the germline ends. This CDR3 has 12 amino acids. In germline, CDR1 is MNHNS, CDR2 SASEGT. This CDR3 reads CASSASRSGYTF. CDR3 in DNA: TGTGCCAGCAGTGCATCCCGGAGTGGCTACACCTTC.

CDR3 bases: TGTGCCAGCAGCTTACAGGGGCTGGAAGCTTTCTTT. Translating gives CASSLQGLEAFF. This sequence joins TRBV7-2 and TRBJ1-1, with D perhaps matching TRBD1 (6 bases). The germline V gene encodes CDR1 SGHTA and CDR2 FQGNSA. Trimming cost V 2 bases and J 8 bases, with 9 bases left between them. There are 12 residues in the CDR3.

This chain uses TRBV25-1 with TRBJ2-3; TRBD1 aligns across 9 bases. Germline V gene sequence: CDR1 MGHDK, CDR2 SYGVNS. The CDR3 runs 14 residues. The V segment lost 6 bases and the J segment 2 bases; nucleotides outside the gene matches: 3. The CDR3 loop is CASRRTGATDTQYF. Here the CDR3 DNA reads TGTGCCAGCAGACGGACAGGGGCCACAGATACGCAGTATTTT.

The rearrangement uses TRBV2 and TRBJ1-6; D unresolved. Germline CDR1 is SNHLY and CDR2 is FYNNEI. Trimming stripped 6 bases from V and 6 bases from J, with 12 bases between. The CDR3 is 14 residues long. CDR3 residues: CASSLRHANSPLHF. The DNA of the CDR3 is TGTGCCAGCAGCCTCAGACACGCTAATTCACCCCTCCACTTT.

This chain links TRBV9 with TRBJ2-7; TRBD1 or TRBD2 may be the D gene (6 bases each). The CDR3 has 14 amino acids. CDR1 and CDR2 from the germline V gene are SGDLS and YYNGEE. V was trimmed by 3 bases and J by 1 base, leaving 11 bases between them. The CDR3 sequence is CASSAVGGSYEQYF. Here the CDR3 DNA reads TGTGCCAGCAGCGCCGTAGGGGGGTCCTACGAGCAGTACTTC.

This chain connects TRBV19 to TRBJ2-3; D might be TRBD1 or TRBD2, each matching 6 bases. The germline V gene encodes CDR1 LNHDA and CDR2 SQIVND (reference sequence). The V gene lost 3 bases and the J gene lost 0 bases, with 10 bases spanning the gap. This CDR3 comprises 15 residues. The CDR3 protein is CASSITGASTDTQYF. The CDR3 nucleotides read TGTGCCAGTAGTATTACGGGGGCGAGCACAGATACGCAGTATTTT. The full variable domain, its missing parts supplied by reference TRBV19 and TRBJ2-3, is DGGITQSPKYLFRKEGQNVTLSCEQNLNHDAMYWYRQDPGQGLRLIYYSQIVNDFQKGDIAEGYSVSREKKESFPLTVTSAQKNPTAFYLCASSITGASTDTQYFGPGTRLTVL.

This clone was seen a single time. The chain couples TRBV9 to TRBJ1-1; D gene uncertain. Germline CDR1 is SGDLS and CDR2 is YYNGEE. This CDR3 contains 15 residues. The ends were cut back, 4 bases at V and 6 bases at J, with 19 bases in the middle. The CDR3 loop is CASSPRTVDPAEAFF. DNA of the CDR3: TGTGCCAGCAGCCCCCGGACGGTCGATCCGGCTGAAGCTTTCTTT.

V usage is TRBV10-3 and J usage is TRBJ2-3; 9 bases match TRBD1. With 10 bases clipped from V and 2 bases from J, the junction kept 10 bases outside the gene matches. Germline-derived CDR1 and CDR2 are ENHRY and SYGVKD. The CDR3 totals 15 residues. DNA of the CDR3: TGTGCCAGCTTATCCCGGGACAGGGCCACAGATACGCAGTATTTT. It codes for CASLSRDRATDTQYF.

A note on this clone: One base separates it from a far larger clone, so it is likely a read error. The chain uses TRBV5-6 and TRBJ2-7; 9 nucleotides agree with TRBD1. Germline V lookup: CDR1 SGHDT, CDR2 YYEEEE. The length of the CDR3 is 15 residues. This CDR3 is CASSLAGQGRNEQHF. For the CDR3, the DNA is TGTGCCAGCAGCTTGGCCGGACAGGGGAGGAACGAGCAGCACTTC.

This clone came up many times. The chain links TRBV2 to TRBJ2-5; perhaps TRBD1 as D (5 bases). The V end was cut by 5 bases, the J end by 4 bases, with 14 bases between. Germline V gene sequence: CDR1 SNHLY, CDR2 FYNNEI. The CDR3 length is 14 residues. The CDR3 sequence: CASSPVGPPETQYF. DNA for the CDR3: TGTGCCAGCAGTCCGGTGGGGCCCCCAGAGACCCAGTACTTC.

The V call is TRBV7-2, the J call TRBJ2-1, with 9 positions matching TRBD1. The ends lost 4 bases at V and 5 bases at J; junction bases unmatched: 12. Germline V CDR1 and CDR2: SGHTA, FQGNSA. The length of the CDR3 is 17 residues. The DNA of the CDR3 is TGTGCCAGCAGCTATTCCGGCCCGGGACAGGGAAACAATGAGCAGTTCTTC. This encodes CASSYSGPGQGNNEQFF.